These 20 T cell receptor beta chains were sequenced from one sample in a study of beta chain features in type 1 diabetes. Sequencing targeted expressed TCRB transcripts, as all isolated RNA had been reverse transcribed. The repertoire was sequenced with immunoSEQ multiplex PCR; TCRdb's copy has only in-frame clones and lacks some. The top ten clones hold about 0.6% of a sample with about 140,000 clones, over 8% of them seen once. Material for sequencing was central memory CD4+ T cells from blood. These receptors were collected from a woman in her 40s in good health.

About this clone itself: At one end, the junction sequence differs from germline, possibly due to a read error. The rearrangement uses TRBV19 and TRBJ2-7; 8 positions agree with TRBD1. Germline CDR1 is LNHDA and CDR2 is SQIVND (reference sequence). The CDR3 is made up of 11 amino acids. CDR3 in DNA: TGTGCCAGAAAGTCCCTGGACAGGGACGACTTC. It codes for CARKSLDRDDF.

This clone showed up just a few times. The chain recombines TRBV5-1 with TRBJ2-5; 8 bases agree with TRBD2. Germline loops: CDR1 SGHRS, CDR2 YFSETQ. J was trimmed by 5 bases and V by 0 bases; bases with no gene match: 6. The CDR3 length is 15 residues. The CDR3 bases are TGCGCCAGCAGCTTGGCCAGCGGGGGAAGGGAGACCCAGTACTTC. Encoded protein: CASSLASGGRETQYF.

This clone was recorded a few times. The CDR3, as DNA: TGTGCCAGCAGCAGAAACAGGGGAGATACGCAGTATTTT. It is translated as CASSRNRGDTQYF. This sequence joins TRBV7-2 and TRBJ2-3, with 7 positions matching TRBD1. J gave up 5 bases and V 5 bases, and 4 bases lay outside the gene matches. The CDR3 is 13 residues long. Germline V gene lookup returns CDR1 SGHTA and CDR2 FQGNSA.

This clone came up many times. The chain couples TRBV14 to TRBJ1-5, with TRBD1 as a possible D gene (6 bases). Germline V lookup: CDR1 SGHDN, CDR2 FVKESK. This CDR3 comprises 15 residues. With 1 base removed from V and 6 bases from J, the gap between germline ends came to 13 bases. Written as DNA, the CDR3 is TGTGCCAGCAGCCAAGGAGGGGGTTTCGGTCAGCCCCAGCATTTT. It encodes CASSQGGGFGQPQHF.

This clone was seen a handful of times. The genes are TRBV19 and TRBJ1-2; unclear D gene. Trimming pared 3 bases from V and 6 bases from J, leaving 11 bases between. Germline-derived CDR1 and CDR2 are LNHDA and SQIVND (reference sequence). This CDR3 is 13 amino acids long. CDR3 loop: CASSMEGRHGYTF. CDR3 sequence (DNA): TGTGCCAGTAGTATGGAGGGTCGGCATGGCTACACCTTC.

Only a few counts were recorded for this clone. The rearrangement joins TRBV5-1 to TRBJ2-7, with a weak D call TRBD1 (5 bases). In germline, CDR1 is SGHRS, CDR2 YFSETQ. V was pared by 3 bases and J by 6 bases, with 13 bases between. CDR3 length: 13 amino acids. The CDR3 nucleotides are TGCGCCAGCAGCTCCGACTTAACAGGCGAGCAGTACTTC. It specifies CASSSDLTGEQYF.

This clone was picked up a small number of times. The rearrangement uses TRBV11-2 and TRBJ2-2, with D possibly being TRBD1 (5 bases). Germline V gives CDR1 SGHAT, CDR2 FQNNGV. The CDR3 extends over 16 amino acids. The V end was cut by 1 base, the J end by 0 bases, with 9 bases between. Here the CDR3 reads CASSLGGFPNTGELFF. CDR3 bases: TGTGCCAGCAGCTTAGGGGGCTTCCCGAACACCGGGGAGCTGTTTTTT.

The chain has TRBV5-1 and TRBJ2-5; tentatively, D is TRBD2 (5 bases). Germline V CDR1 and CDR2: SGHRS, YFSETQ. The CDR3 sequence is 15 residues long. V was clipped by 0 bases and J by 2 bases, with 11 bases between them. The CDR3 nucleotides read TGCGCCAGCAGCTTGGCCGGGGTTAGTCAAGAGACCCAGTACTTC. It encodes CASSLAGVSQETQYF.

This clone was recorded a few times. CDR3 DNA: TGCAGCGTTGACAAGGGGGCAGGGAATGAGCAGTTCTTC. Translated, it gives CSVDKGAGNEQFF. This chain joins TRBV29-1 and TRBJ2-1; 7 nucleotides line up with TRBD1. Unmatched junction bases numbered 6, after V lost 3 bases and J lost 7 bases. Germline CDR1 reads SQVTM; CDR2 reads ANQGSEA. The CDR3 covers 13 residues.

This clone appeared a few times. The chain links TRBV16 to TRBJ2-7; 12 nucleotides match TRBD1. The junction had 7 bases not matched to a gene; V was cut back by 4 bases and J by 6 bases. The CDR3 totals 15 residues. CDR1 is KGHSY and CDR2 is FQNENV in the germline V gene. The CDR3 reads CASSRSGTGGSEQYF. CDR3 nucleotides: TGTGCCAGCAGCCGATCCGGGACAGGGGGCTCCGAGCAGTACTTC.

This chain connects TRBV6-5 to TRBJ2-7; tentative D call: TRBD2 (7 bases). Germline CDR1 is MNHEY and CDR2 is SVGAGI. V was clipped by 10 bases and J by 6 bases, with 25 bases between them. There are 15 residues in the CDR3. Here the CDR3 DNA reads TGTGCCACAAGCACATTCCGCGGGGGCGGGTTCGAGCAGTACTTC. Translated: CATSTFRGGGFEQYF.

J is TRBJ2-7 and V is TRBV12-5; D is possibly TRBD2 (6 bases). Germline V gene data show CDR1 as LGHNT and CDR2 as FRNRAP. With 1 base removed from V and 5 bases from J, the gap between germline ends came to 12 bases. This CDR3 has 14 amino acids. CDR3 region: CASGLGRTTDEQYF. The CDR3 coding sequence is TGTGCTAGTGGTTTGGGACGGACTACGGACGAGCAGTACTTC. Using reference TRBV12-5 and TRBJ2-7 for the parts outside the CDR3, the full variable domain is DARVTQTPRHKVTEMGQEVTMRCQPILGHNTVFWYRQTMMQGLELLAYFRNRAPLDDSGMPKDRFSAEMPDATLATLKIQPSEPRDSAVYFCASGLGRTTDEQYFGPGTRLTVT.

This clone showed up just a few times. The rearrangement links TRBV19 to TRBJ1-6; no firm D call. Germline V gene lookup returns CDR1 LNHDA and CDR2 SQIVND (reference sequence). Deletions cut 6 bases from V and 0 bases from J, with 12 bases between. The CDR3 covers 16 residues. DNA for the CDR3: TGTGCCAGTAGACGGACTTCGATCTCCTATAATTCACCCCTCCACTTT. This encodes CASRRTSISYNSPLHF. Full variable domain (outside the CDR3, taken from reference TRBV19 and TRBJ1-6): DGGITQSPKYLFRKEGQNVTLSCEQNLNHDAMYWYRQDPGQGLRLIYYSQIVNDFQKGDIAEGYSVSREKKESFPLTVTSAQKNPTAFYLCASRRTSISYNSPLHFGNGTRLTVT.

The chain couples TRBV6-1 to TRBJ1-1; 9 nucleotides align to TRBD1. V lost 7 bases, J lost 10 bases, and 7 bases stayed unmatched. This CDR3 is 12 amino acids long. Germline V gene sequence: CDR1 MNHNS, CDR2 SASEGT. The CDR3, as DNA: TGTGCCAGCATTGGGACAGGGATCAGAGCTTTCTTT. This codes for CASIGTGIRAFF.

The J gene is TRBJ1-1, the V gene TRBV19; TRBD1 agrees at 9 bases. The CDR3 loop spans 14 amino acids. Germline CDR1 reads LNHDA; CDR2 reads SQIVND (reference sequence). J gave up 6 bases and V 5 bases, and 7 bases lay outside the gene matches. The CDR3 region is CASSRDRGGPEAFF. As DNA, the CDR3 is TGTGCCAGTAGTCGAGACAGGGGGGGCCCTGAAGCTTTCTTT.

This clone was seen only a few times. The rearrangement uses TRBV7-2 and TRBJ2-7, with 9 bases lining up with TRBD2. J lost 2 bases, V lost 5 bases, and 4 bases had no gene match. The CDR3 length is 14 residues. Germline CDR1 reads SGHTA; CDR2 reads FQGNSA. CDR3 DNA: TGTGCCAGCAGCCCGCAGCGGGGGGCCTACGAGCAGTACTTC. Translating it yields CASSPQRGAYEQYF.

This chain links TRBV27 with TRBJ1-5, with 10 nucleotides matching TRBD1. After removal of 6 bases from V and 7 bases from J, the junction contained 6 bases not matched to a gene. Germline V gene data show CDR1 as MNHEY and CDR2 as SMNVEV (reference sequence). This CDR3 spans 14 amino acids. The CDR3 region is CASSLGQGEQPQHF. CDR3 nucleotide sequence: TGTGCCAGCAGCCTCGGACAGGGGGAACAGCCCCAGCATTTT.

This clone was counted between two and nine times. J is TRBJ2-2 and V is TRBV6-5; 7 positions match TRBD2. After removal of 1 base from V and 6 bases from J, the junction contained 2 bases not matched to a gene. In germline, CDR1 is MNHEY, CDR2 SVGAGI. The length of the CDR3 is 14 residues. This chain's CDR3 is CASSYFGGSGELFF. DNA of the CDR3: TGTGCCAGCAGTTACTTCGGGGGGTCCGGGGAGCTGTTTTTT.

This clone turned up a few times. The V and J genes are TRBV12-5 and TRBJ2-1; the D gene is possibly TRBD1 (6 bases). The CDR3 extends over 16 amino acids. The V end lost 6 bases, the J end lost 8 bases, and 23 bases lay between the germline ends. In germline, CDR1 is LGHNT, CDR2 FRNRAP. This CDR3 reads CASGLIAGVPKDEQFF. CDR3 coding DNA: TGTGCTAGTGGCCTTATAGCAGGGGTACCCAAGGATGAGCAGTTCTTC.

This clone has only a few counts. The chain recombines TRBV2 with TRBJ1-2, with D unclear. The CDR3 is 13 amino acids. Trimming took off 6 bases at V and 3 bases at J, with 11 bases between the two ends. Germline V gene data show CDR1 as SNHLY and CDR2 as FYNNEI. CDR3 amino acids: CASRGGGYYGYTF. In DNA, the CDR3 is TGTGCCAGCAGAGGAGGCGGTTACTATGGCTACACCTTC.